The next 20 T cell receptor beta chains were all read from a single sample in a study of blood T cells in healthy people across ages. Together with a sample-barcoded 5' primer, a J-beta primer mix was included in a second PCR lasting 7 to 11 cycles. TCRdb called the 5' RACE reads again in MiXCR, with one record for every CDR3 protein. The data hold about 670,000 distinct CDR3 sequences, with roughly half observed a single time. Input material: blood. The source is an elderly woman in good health.

This clonotype was counted at least ten times. This sequence joins TRBV7-3 and TRBJ2-1, with 7 positions matching TRBD2. The CDR3 is 14 amino acids. V shed 5 bases, J shed 5 bases, and the junction held 6 bases outside the gene matches. CDR1 is SGHTA and CDR2 is FQGTGA in the germline V gene. This CDR3 reads CASSASGSNNEQFF. The DNA of the CDR3 is TGTGCCAGCAGCGCTAGCGGATCTAACAATGAGCAGTTCTTC.

This rearrangement joins TRBV20-1 to TRBJ1-5; 7 positions match TRBD1. Per germline, CDR1 DFQATT and CDR2 SNEGSKA (reference sequence). The CDR3 runs to 13 residues. J was trimmed by 5 bases and V by 5 bases; bases with no gene match: 6. The CDR3 DNA reads as TGCAGTGCTGACCGGGACAGCGATCAGCCCCAGCATTTT. It yields the protein CSADRDSDQPQHF.

On this clonotype: Compared with germline, one end of the junction differs, possibly owing to a read error. The rearrangement links TRBV5-1 to TRBJ1-2; D uncertain. This CDR3 comprises 15 residues. The germline CDR1 and CDR2 sequences are SGHRS and YFSETQ. The CDR3 loop is CASRWRAITNYGNTF. The CDR3 coding sequence is TGCGCCAGCAGATGGAGGGCTATCACTAACTATGGCAACACCTTC.

The rearrangement joins TRBV20-1 to TRBJ2-1, with D uncertain. Matching the DNA end better, TRBJ2-7 makes the J call doubtful. The germline CDR1 and CDR2 sequences are DFQATT and SNEGSKA (reference sequence). The CDR3 is 17 residues long. CDR3 sequence: CSARDSLSRSSYNEQYF. The CDR3 region has the DNA TGCAGTGCTAGAGATTCCCTCTCCCGGAGCTCCTACAATGAGCAGTACTTC.

This clonotype was counted many times. The CDR3 DNA follows: TGTGCCAGCAGTTTAGACAGGGGGTTAAATATTGGGCAGTTCTTC. It yields the protein CASSLDRGLNIGQFF. The chain has TRBV6-2 or TRBV6-3 and TRBJ2-1; 9 positions agree with TRBD1. Trimming at V came to 4 bases and at J to 12 bases, leaving 13 bases not matched to a gene. Germline lookup yields CDR1 MNHEY and CDR2 SVGEGT. The CDR3 has 15 amino acids.

This clonotype occurred a few times. The V call is TRBV7-2, the J call TRBJ2-2; D is uncertain. This CDR3 is built from 17 residues. The germline V and J ends were trimmed by 1 base and 0 bases, with 12 bases remaining between them. Germline assignment: CDR1 SGHTA and CDR2 FQGNSA. The CDR3: CASSLEIQAANTGELFF. As DNA, the CDR3 is TGTGCCAGCAGCTTAGAAATTCAGGCGGCGAACACCGGGGAGCTGTTTTTT.

This clonotype appeared many times. The chain couples TRBV6-1 to TRBJ1-2; TRBD1 matches at 7 bases. Per germline, CDR1 MNHNS and CDR2 SASEGT. After removal of 6 bases from V and 8 bases from J, the junction contained 9 bases not matched to a gene. The CDR3 runs to 13 residues. The CDR3 here is CASRRDSSQGYTF. In DNA, the CDR3 is TGTGCCAGCAGACGGGACAGCTCGCAAGGCTACACCTTC.

The chain couples TRBV5-6 to TRBJ2-1; TRBD2 matches 7 bases. J gave up 14 bases and V 1 base, and 12 bases lay outside the gene matches. The CDR3 has 14 residues. Germline V gives CDR1 SGHDT, CDR2 YYEEEE. This CDR3 is CASSLRDYRWVKFF. The CDR3 DNA reads TGTGCCAGCAGCTTGCGGGACTATCGGTGGGTGAAGTTCTTC. Full variable domain (outside the CDR3, taken from reference TRBV5-6 and TRBJ2-1): DAGVTQSPTHLIKTRGQQVTLRCSPKSGHDTVSWYQQALGQGPQFIFQYYEEEERQRGNFPDRFSGHQFPNYSSELNVNALLLGDSALYLCASSLRDYRWVKFFGPGTRLTVL.

As concerns this clonotype: A much more abundant neighbour one base away suggests this may be a read error. The V gene is TRBV20-1, the J gene TRBJ2-3; 11 bases map to TRBD2. The CDR3 extends over 16 amino acids. Per the germline V gene, CDR1 is DFQATT and CDR2 is SNEGSKA (reference sequence). CDR3 bases: TGCGGTGCCATTATATGGACTAGCGGGAGCACAGATACGCAGTATTTT. Translated: CGAIIWTSGSTDTQYF.

The table lists this clonotype with many counts. The genes are TRBV6-5 and TRBJ2-1, with 11 bases lining up with TRBD1. Trimming at V came to 6 bases and at J to 9 bases, leaving 10 bases not matched to a gene. The CDR3 sequence is 15 residues long. The germline CDR1 and CDR2 sequences are MNHEY and SVGAGI. This CDR3 reads CASSPGTGGICEQFF. CDR3 coding DNA: TGTGCCAGCAGCCCCGGGACAGGGGGAATATGTGAGCAGTTCTTC.

The chain carries TRBV5-1 and TRBJ1-2; D is ambiguous. V dropped 0 bases and J dropped 6 bases, with 12 bases sitting between them. Germline CDR1 SGHRS, CDR2 YFSETQ. This CDR3 has 14 residues. CDR3 amino acids: CASSLVGRTHGYTF. The CDR3 region has the DNA TGCGCCAGCAGCTTGGTGGGGAGAACCCATGGCTACACCTTC.

Many counts were recorded for this clonotype. The CDR3 DNA reads as TGTGCCAGCAGTTTCAATTCCCTAGCGGAGGAGACCCAGTACTTC. It yields the protein CASSFNSLAEETQYF. The rearrangement uses TRBV12-3 or TRBV12-4 and TRBJ2-5; TRBD2 matches 7 bases. The CDR3 contains 15 residues. Losses at the gene ends were 3 bases for V and 5 bases for J; bases not matched to a gene: 9.

Only a few counts were recorded for this clonotype. The V and J genes are TRBV7-2 and TRBJ1-1; maybe TRBD1 (5 bases). The germline V gene encodes CDR1 SGHTA and CDR2 FQGNSA. The V gene lost 3 bases and the J gene lost 3 bases, with 14 bases spanning the gap. This CDR3 contains 15 residues. The CDR3 region is CASSFLGGGDTEAFF. In DNA, the CDR3 is TGTGCCAGCAGCTTTCTCGGGGGAGGCGACACTGAAGCTTTCTTT.

This clonotype occurred many times. The chain combines TRBV7-9 with TRBJ2-7; tentative D call: TRBD1 (5 bases). The CDR3 length is 16 residues. Germline V gene lookup returns CDR1 SEHNR and CDR2 FQNEAQ (reference sequence). The V gene lost 4 bases and the J gene lost 0 bases, with 16 bases spanning the gap. For the CDR3, the DNA is TGTGCCAGCAGCTCCCCCTTCGCAGGGAACTCCTACGAGCAGTACTTC. Amino acid sequence: CASSSPFAGNSYEQYF. The full variable domain, its missing parts supplied by reference TRBV7-9 and TRBJ2-7, is DTGVSQNPRHKITKRGQNVTFRCDPISEHNRLYWYRQTLGQGPEFLTYFQNEAQLEKSRLLSDRFSAERPKGSFSTLEIQRTEQGDSAMYLCASSSPFAGNSYEQYFGPGTRLTVT.

This rearrangement joins TRBV3-1 to TRBJ2-7; D call uncertain. The CDR3 runs 11 residues. The germline V gene has CDR1 LGHDT and CDR2 YNNKEL (reference sequence). Trimming left V 1 base short and J 7 bases short, with 5 bases between. The CDR3 reads CASSQAHEQYF. In nucleotides, the CDR3 is TGTGCCAGCAGCCAAGCCCATGAGCAGTACTTC.

This CDR3 is CASSFSGRVDGYTF. The DNA for the CDR3 is TGTGCCAGCAGTTTCTCGGGCAGGGTTGATGGCTACACCTTC. V is TRBV6-6 and J is TRBJ1-2, with a possible D match to TRBD1 (5 bases). The V gene lost 4 bases and the J gene lost 6 bases, with 15 bases spanning the gap. The CDR3 is 14 residues long. Germline assignment: CDR1 MNHNY and CDR2 SVGAGI (reference sequence).

About this clonotype itself: A much larger clone differs by one base, so this may be a read error. The chain recombines TRBV4-2 with TRBJ2-3, with 8 bases matching TRBD2. CDR1 and CDR2 from the germline V gene are LGHNA and YNFKEQ. CDR3 length equals 17 residues. CDR3 in amino acids: CVSSQVPSGLVTDTQYF. CDR3 bases: TGTGTCAGCAGCCAAGTCCCTTCGGGACTAGTCACAGATACGCAGTATTTT.

As concerns this clonotype: The junction departs from the called germline gene at one end, perhaps through a read error. The rearrangement joins TRBV7-7 to TRBJ1-1, with 7 bases lining up with TRBD1. The germline CDR1 and CDR2 sequences are SSHAT and FNYEAQ (reference sequence). The CDR3 has 13 residues. CDR3 coding DNA: TGTGCTAGCAGCTCAGGGGGAATTGCTGAAGCTTTCTTT. This translates into CASSSGGIAEAFF.

On this clonotype: One base away lies a much larger clone, so this may be a sequencing read error. The CDR3: CASSQDGETVTDTQYF. DNA of the CDR3: TGTGCCAGCAGCCAAGATGGGGAAACAGTGACAGATACGCAGTATTTT. This rearrangement joins TRBV14 to TRBJ2-3, with D unresolved. CDR3 length: 16 amino acids. Trimming removed 0 bases from V and 3 bases from J, with 13 bases in between. Germline loops: CDR1 SGHDN, CDR2 FVKESK.

The chain employs TRBV7-9 and TRBJ2-3; 9 bases map to TRBD2. Germline assignment: CDR1 SEHNR and CDR2 FQNEAQ (reference sequence). The V and J ends lost 1 base and 7 bases, in that order; junction bases with no gene match: 6. This CDR3 comprises 15 residues. The CDR3 coding sequence is TGTGCCAGCAGCTTAGTGCGGGGGGGCCCGAATACGCAGTATTTT. Translated, it gives CASSLVRGGPNTQYF.